A selection of T cell receptor beta chains follows, all from one sample in a study of cytomegalovirus exposure and HLA in healthy donors. Libraries were prepared by immunoSEQ multiplex PCR; TCRdb keeps only in-frame clonotypes and omits some of them. Of roughly 200,000 clones listed, around 74% are singletons. The specimen sequenced was PBMCs. These receptors were obtained from a male donor in good health and CMV-seronegative. Each CDR3 is given with its conserved first and last residue. Each record gives: J gene, clone size, D gene, V gene, CDR3 protein, CDR3 DNA. D genes are given only for firm matches. Where a row states a size, it is once, few, many or the class of an expanded clone; other rows omit it.

TRBJ2-7	.	.	TRBV5-1	CASSPGRGALGQYF	TGCGCCAGCAGCCCAGGACGCGGGGCTCTCGGTCAGTACTTC
TRBJ1-1	.	.	TRBV30	CAWSGLVNTEAFF	TGTGCCTGGAGTGGACTTGTGAACACTGAAGCTTTCTTT
TRBJ1-6	.	TRBD1	TRBV15	CATSRGTGAFNSPLHF	TGTGCCACCAGCAGGGGGACAGGGGCGTTTAATTCACCCCTCCACTTT
TRBJ1-6	few	.	TRBV21-1	CASSAISVLNSPLHF	TGTGCCAGCAGCGCGATTTCCGTCCTAAATTCACCCCTCCACTTT
TRBJ2-7	.	TRBD1	TRBV5-1	CASSLGGGTALYEQYF	TGCGCCAGCAGCTTGGGTGGTGGGACAGCTCTCTACGAGCAGTACTTC
TRBJ2-3	.	.	TRBV27	CASSLPPPRTDTQYF	TGTGCCAGCAGTTTGCCCCCGCCGAGGACAGATACGCAGTATTTT
TRBJ2-3	once	TRBD2	TRBV2	CASSPGTSGVGGSSTDTQYF	TGTGCCAGCAGTCCCGGGACTAGCGGGGTTGGGGGTTCTAGCACAGATACGCAGTATTTT
TRBJ2-5	.	.	TRBV5-1	CASSLTVETQYF	TGCGCCAGCAGCTTGACAGTTGAGACCCAGTACTTC
TRBJ2-3	.	TRBD2	TRBV4-1	CASSQWTSGADTQYF	TGCGCCAGCAGCCAATGGACTAGCGGGGCAGATACGCAGTATTTT
TRBJ2-7	.	TRBD1	TRBV19	CASSIGTGTGSYEQYF	TGTGCCAGTAGTATTGGGACCGGGACAGGCTCCTACGAGCAGTACTTC
TRBJ1-5	.	TRBD1	TRBV4-1	CASSLGQGDNQPQHF	TGCGCCAGCAGCCTCGGACAGGGGGACAATCAGCCCCAGCATTTT
TRBJ2-7	few	.	TRBV2	CASSGLEQTYEQYF	TGTGCCAGCAGTGGGTTGGAGCAGACCTACGAGCAGTACTTC
TRBJ2-1	.	.	TRBV7-9	CASSSRGSYNEQFF	TGTGCCAGCAGCTCCAGGGGATCCTACAATGAGCAGTTCTTC
TRBJ1-1	.	TRBD1	TRBV7-2	CASSYGTGHTEAFF	TGTGCCAGCAGCTACGGGACAGGGCACACTGAAGCTTTCTTT
TRBJ1-6	.	.	TRBV12-5	CASGLYGQNSPLHF	TGTGCTAGTGGTTTGTACGGACAGAATTCACCCCTCCACTTT
TRBJ2-7	once	.	TRBV28	CASRDPGSYEQYF	TGTGCCAGCAGGGACCCAGGGTCCTACGAGCAGTACTTC
TRBJ2-1	once	TRBD1	TRBV15	CATTGTGPYNEQFF	TGTGCCACCACCGGGACAGGGCCGTACAATGAGCAGTTCTTC
TRBJ1-1	few	.	TRBV6-5	CASSVRQDTEAFF	TGTGCCAGCAGTGTCCGACAGGACACTGAAGCTTTCTTT
TRBJ1-5	.	TRBD1	TRBV28	CAIDRGSGNQPQHF	TGTGCCATCGACAGGGGGTCGGGCAATCAGCCCCAGCATTTT
TRBJ2-2	.	.	TRBV27	CASSFPGQRELFF	TGTGCCAGCAGTTTCCCGGGACAAAGGGAGCTGTTTTTT
TRBJ1-5	few	TRBD1	TRBV28	CASTAGTGSQPQHF	TGTGCCAGCACCGCCGGGACAGGGAGTCAGCCCCAGCATTTT
TRBJ2-7	.	.	TRBV28	CASSFAKSVTTYEQYF	TGTGCCAGCAGTTTCGCCAAATCTGTAACTACCTACGAGCAGTACTTC
TRBJ2-7	once	TRBD1	TRBV19	CASGQGVDEQYF	TGTGCCAGTGGACAGGGGGTTGACGAGCAGTACTTC